This paragraph covers one T cell receptor (beta chain) sequence. The ends were cut back, 10 bases at V and 4 bases at J, with 16 bases in the middle. The length of the CDR3 is 13 residues. Germline CDR1 and CDR2: SNHLY and FYNNEI. Produced via immunoSEQ multiplex PCR; TCRdb's table is partial and in-frame only. The repertoire consists of 30,000 or so clones, with roughly 85% occurring once and the leading ten covering about 3.9%. The data originate from a study of control samples from healthy donors and cancer patients. The gene calls are TRBV2 and TRBJ2-5, with a possible D match to TRBD1 (5 bases). The sequence was collected from a female donor with melanoma. The sequenced sample was formalin-fixed, paraffin-embedded tissue. CDR3 DNA: TGTGCCACAGAGCGAACAGGAATAGAGACCCAGTACTTC. This gives the protein CATERTGIETQYF.